Following are 22 T cell receptor gamma chains from one sample sequenced in a study of gamma delta lymphoproliferative disorders and STAT genes. Genomic DNA from isolated PBMCs served as the sequencing template. TCRdb reprocessed the multiplex PCR reads using CATT. This sample has fewer than 3,500 gamma-chain clones, with 6.5% to 9% found just once. The sequenced sample consisted of blood. These receptors originate from a human donor in good health.

This clone is deemed large. Called V gene: TRGV11; the J gene was not called. TRGV11 carries the ORF label, with uncertain function. There are 11 residues in the CDR3. CDR3 residues: CACWIRSDRTF. CDR3 nucleotide sequence: TGTGCCTGCTGGATTAGGTCCGACCGAACGTTT.

This clone is medium-sized (0.01 to 0.1%). The rearrangement links TRGV10 to TRGJP1. TCRdb lists no J gene, so it was determined here by aligning the DNA to germline. TRGV10 is filed as an ORF, its function uncertain. CDR3 length: 19 amino acids. V trimming: 8 bases; J trimming: 2 bases; junction bases outside the gene matches: 21. CDR3 sequence: CAAWDYLVRGATTGWFKIF. CDR3 sequence (DNA): TGTGCTGCGTGGGATTATTTAGTGCGGGGGGCCACCACTGGTTGGTTCAAGATATTT.

This clone ranks as medium-sized (0.01 to 0.1%). The rearrangement uses TRGV8 and TRGJP2. Here the J gene came from matching the DNA to germline, since TCRdb omits it. Unmatched junction bases numbered 7, after V lost 3 bases and J lost 0 bases. This CDR3 is 16 amino acids long. CDR1 is VENAVY and CDR2 is YDSYNSRV in the germline V gene. CDR3 DNA: TGTGCCACCTGGGATGGACCTTATAGTAGTGATTGGATCAAGACGTTT. This encodes CATWDGPYSSDWIKTF.

By sample share, this clone is medium-sized. This chain uses TRGV10 with TRGJ1 or TRGJ2. No J segment appears in TCRdb, so it was assigned here by matching the sequence to germline. TRGV10 is known as an ORF, though its function is uncertain. The CDR3 contains 13 residues. V shed 8 bases and J 7 bases; nucleotides not matched to a gene: 12. DNA of the CDR3: TGTGCTGCGTGGGTTTTAAGTCGATATAAGAAACTCTTT. It codes for CAAWVLSRYKKLF.

This clone is termed medium-sized (0.01 to 0.1%). The CDR3: CATPWNYYKKLF. The DNA of the CDR3 is TGTGCCACCCCCTGGAATTATTATAAGAAACTCTTT. V and J are TRGV8 and TRGJ1 or TRGJ2. In the absence of a J gene in TCRdb, the DNA was matched to germline to assign it here. The germline CDR1 and CDR2 sequences are VENAVY and YDSYNSRV. Trimming cost V 9 bases and J 0 bases; bases outside gene matches: 5. This CDR3 comprises 12 residues.

The rearrangement joins TRGV9 to TRGJP. The J gene, not given by TCRdb, was assigned here from a germline match of the nucleotide sequence. The CDR3 has 20 residues. Germline V gives CDR1 GITISATS, CDR2 ISYDGTV (reference sequence). V dropped 3 bases and J dropped 7; count of bases not matched to a gene: 18. DNA for the CDR3: TGTGCCTTGTGGGAGACCCTCGGTTTGGTATACGAGTTGGGCAAAAAAATCAAGGTATTT. This gives the protein CALWETLGLVYELGKKIKVF.

This clone was seen repeatedly, ten times or more. The same CDR3 is also encoded by other DNA sequences in this sample. The rearrangement joins TRGV9 to TRGJ1 or TRGJ2. The J gene, left out of TCRdb, was set here by checking the DNA against germline. The CDR3 has 14 amino acids. CDR1 and CDR2 from the germline V gene are GITISATS and ISYDGTV (reference sequence). V lost 1 base to trimming and J lost 1 base; unmatched junction nucleotides: 4. The CDR3 sequence: CALWEVPNYYKKLF. CDR3 sequence (DNA): TGTGCCTTGTGGGAGGTACCAAATTATTATAAGAAACTCTTT.

This clone was picked up many times. The chain joins TRGV8 to TRGJ1 or TRGJ2. Since TCRdb gives no J gene, matching the DNA to germline was used here to assign it. V shed 0 bases, J shed 7 bases, and the junction held 15 bases outside the gene matches. This CDR3 is built from 16 residues. Germline V gene data show CDR1 as VENAVY and CDR2 as YDSYNSRV. CDR3 in amino acids: CATWDRPLDAAYKKLF. CDR3 DNA: TGTGCCACCTGGGATAGGCCCTTAGATGCGGCCTATAAGAAACTCTTT.

In its sample, this clone is medium-sized (0.01 to 0.1%). The J gene is TRGJ1 or TRGJ2, the V gene TRGV4. TCRdb gives no J gene; it was assigned here by matching the DNA to germline. Germline CDR1 is EGSTGY and CDR2 is YDSYTSSV. Unmatched junction bases numbered 8, after V lost 11 bases and J lost 1 base. The CDR3 totals 12 residues. In nucleotides, the CDR3 is TGTGCCATTTTTCATAATTATTATAAGAAACTCTTT. Translating gives CAIFHNYYKKLF.

By proportion, this clone is medium-sized. The chain carries TRGV2 and TRGJ1 or TRGJ2. Assignment of the J gene here rests on matching the DNA to germline, because TCRdb gives none. This CDR3 has 10 amino acids. The germline V gene has CDR1 EGSNGY and CDR2 YDSYNSKV. Trimming at V came to 5 bases and at J to 10 bases, leaving 5 bases not matched to a gene. This CDR3 is CATWVMKKLF. CDR3 bases: TGTGCCACCTGGGTTATGAAGAAACTCTTT.

Within the sample, this clone is medium-sized. J is TRGJ1 or TRGJ2 and V is TRGV3. Since TCRdb gives no J gene, matching the DNA to germline was used here to assign it. The V gene's germline CDR1 is VTNTFY and CDR2 YDVSTARD (reference sequence). The CDR3 length is 10 residues. V was clipped by 3 bases and J by 11 bases; unmatched bases: 4. The CDR3 region is CATWDWEKLF. Written as DNA, the CDR3 is TGTGCCACCTGGGACTGGGAGAAACTCTTT.

This clone is medium-sized within its sample. The gene calls are TRGV5 and TRGJ1 or TRGJ2. TCRdb does not report a J gene; here it was assigned by matching the DNA to germline references. CDR1 and CDR2 from the germline V gene are VINAFY and YDVSNSKD. The CDR3 consists of 14 residues. Trimming at V came to 0 bases and at J to 3 bases, leaving 5 bases not matched to a gene. CDR3 bases: TGTGCCACCTGGGACAGGCCGTCTTATTATAAGAAACTCTTT. Translating gives CATWDRPSYYKKLF.

The gene calls are TRGV10 and TRGJP1. The J gene, not given by TCRdb, was assigned here from a germline match of the nucleotide sequence. TRGV10 is identified as an open reading frame with a role that is uncertain. The CDR3 runs to 13 residues. V trimming: 8 bases; J trimming: 11 bases; junction bases outside the gene matches: 12. CDR3 sequence: CAAWDYSLWFKIF. The CDR3 nucleotides are TGTGCTGCGTGGGATTATTCACTCTGGTTCAAGATATTT.

Relative to its sample, this clone is medium-sized (0.01 to 0.1%). The chain uses TRGV8 and TRGJ1 or TRGJ2. TCRdb records no J gene; here it was assigned by comparing the DNA to germline. The CDR3 spans 13 residues. V lost 1 base and J lost 7; bases outside the gene matches: 7. Germline lookup yields CDR1 VENAVY and CDR2 YDSYNSRV. CDR3 DNA sequence: TGTGCCACCTGGGATAGCGTGGGCTATAAGAAACTCTTT. It specifies CATWDSVGYKKLF.

This clone was detected only once. The DNA is omitted, as the CDR3 cannot be located on it reliably, and the CDR3 follows TCRdb's listing. The J segment was not called; the V segment is TRGV2. The CDR3 region is 21 residues in length, termini included. Germline V gene data show CDR1 as EGSNGY and CDR2 as YDSYNSKV. CDR3 protein: CATWDVPGLIIRNSLAVEQHF.

By share of the sample, this clone is medium-sized. The chain uses TRGV8 and TRGJ1 or TRGJ2. Since TCRdb gives no J gene, matching the DNA to germline was used here to assign it. This CDR3 is built from 13 residues. CDR1 and CDR2 from the germline V gene are VENAVY and YDSYNSRV. With 2 bases clipped from V and 7 bases from J, the junction kept 8 bases outside the gene matches. The CDR3 coding sequence is TGTGCCACCTGGGATAAACAGGAATATAAGAAACTCTTT. This translates into CATWDKQEYKKLF.

In this sample, this clone is medium-sized. Other DNA sequences in this sample translate to the same CDR3. The chain couples TRGV2 to TRGJP1. TCRdb supplies no J gene; here it was assigned by aligning the nucleotide sequence to germline. The V and J ends lost 1 base and 6 bases, in that order; junction bases with no gene match: 2. The CDR3 spans 13 residues. CDR1 is EGSNGY and CDR2 is YDSYNSKV in the germline V gene. The CDR3 here is CATWDGPGWFKIF. The CDR3 DNA follows: TGTGCCACCTGGGACGGCCCTGGTTGGTTCAAGATATTT.

This clone was observed a single time. The DNA is omitted, as the CDR3 cannot be located on it reliably, and the CDR3 follows TCRdb's listing. TRGV11 is the V gene, and the J gene was not called. TRGV11 counts as an open reading frame of uncertain function. The CDR3 spans 19 amino acids, including both terminal residues. The CDR3 loop is CTTVPAGLGTVRNYYKKLF.

The chain is built from TRGV9 and TRGJP. TCRdb records no J gene; here it was assigned by comparing the DNA to germline. The CDR3 is 15 residues long. With 4 bases clipped from V and 4 bases from J, the junction kept 1 base outside the gene matches. The V gene's germline CDR1 is GITISATS and CDR2 ISYDGTV (reference sequence). The CDR3: CALWDQELGKKIKVF. The DNA of the CDR3 is TGTGCCTTGTGGGATCAAGAGTTGGGCAAAAAAATCAAGGTATTT.

This clone is medium-sized within its sample. The chain employs TRGV2 and TRGJ1 or TRGJ2. The J gene, left out of TCRdb, was set here by checking the DNA against germline. V trimming: 0 bases; J trimming: 7 bases; junction bases outside the gene matches: 9. CDR1 EGSNGY and CDR2 YDSYNSKV come from the germline V gene. The CDR3 loop spans 14 amino acids. CDR3 sequence: CATWDGGVGYKKLF. CDR3 sequence (DNA): TGTGCCACCTGGGACGGGGGGGTAGGATATAAGAAACTCTTT.

This clone rates as medium-sized. The chain combines TRGV8 with TRGJ1 or TRGJ2. As TCRdb names no J gene, one was assigned here on the basis of a DNA match to germline. This CDR3 is 17 amino acids long. The germline CDR1 and CDR2 sequences are VENAVY and YDSYNSRV. Trimming at V came to 1 base and at J to 0 bases, leaving 12 bases not matched to a gene. CDR3 DNA sequence: TGTGCCACCTGGGATAGACTTTCGAAGGAGAATTATTATAAGAAACTCTTT. It yields the protein CATWDRLSKENYYKKLF.

Relative to its sample, this clone is medium-sized. Other nucleotide sequences in the sample specify the same CDR3. The rearrangement joins TRGV10 to TRGJ1 or TRGJ2. TCRdb does not report a J gene; here it was assigned by matching the DNA to germline references. TRGV10 belongs to the ORF category, with a function that is uncertain. With 8 bases clipped from V and 4 bases from J, the junction kept 9 bases outside the gene matches. The CDR3 sequence is 13 residues long. The CDR3 region has the DNA TGTGCTGCGTGGGATCCCAACTATTATAAGAAACTCTTT. Translating it yields CAAWDPNYYKKLF.